Following are 26 T cell receptor beta chains from one sample sequenced in a study of regulatory T cells in long-lasting Graves disease (dated by TCRdb to about 2021). The library was made by multiplex PCR. Reads for this sample came from an Illumina HiSeq 4000. TCR beta libraries were built with iRepertoire HTBI primers and Arm-PCR amplification of CDR3 regions. TCRdb handled the public reads itself, with Q25 trimming in fastp and clone calling in MiXCR, and kept productive beta chains. Rows merge per CDR3 protein into single entries with the most common DNA and genes. This sample holds around 450,000 distinct CDR3 sequences; approximately 21% were observed only once. The leading ten clones occupy approximately 6.4% of the sample. What this sample's time point label stands for: persistent/refractory GD, antithyroid drugs over 5 years with positive TRAb. For both TCR sequencing and RNA sequencing, RNA was extracted from PBMCs using TRIzol.

The material sequenced was peripheral blood mononuclear cells (PBMCs), taken when the disease was refractory, from a patient treated with antithyroid drugs. Source of these receptors: a female donor with Graves disease.

V gene TRBV9 combines with J gene TRBJ2-7; D call uncertain. This CDR3 contains 14 residues. Germline lookup yields CDR1 SGDLS and CDR2 YYNGEE. The V gene lost 4 bases and the J gene lost 2 bases, with 13 bases spanning the gap. The CDR3 sequence is CASSSNHPTYEQYF. Here the CDR3 DNA reads TGTGCCAGCAGCAGTAATCACCCGACCTACGAGCAGTACTTC.

This sequence joins TRBV11-1 and TRBJ1-1; D not resolved. Germline V gene sequence: CDR1 SGHAT, CDR2 FQDESV (reference sequence). The CDR3 length is 14 residues. V gave up 1 base and J gave up 5 bases, with 11 bases separating them. The chain's CDR3 is CASSLELRRTEAFF. The CDR3 nucleotides are TGTGCCAGCAGCTTAGAATTGCGGAGGACTGAAGCTTTCTTT.

This clonotype was detected many times. The CDR3 loop is CASSLIQGGEQYF. CDR3 bases: TGTGCCAGCAGCTTAATTCAGGGCGGCGAGCAGTACTTC. The rearrangement links TRBV7-2 to TRBJ2-7; D possibly corresponds to TRBD1 (5 bases). Trimming removed 2 bases from V and 6 bases from J, with 11 bases in between. Germline lookup yields CDR1 SGHTA and CDR2 FQGNSA. The length of the CDR3 is 13 residues.

The chain employs TRBV11-2 and TRBJ2-7; a weak D match, TRBD2 (6 bases). Trimming cost V 3 bases and J 4 bases, with 16 bases left between them. Germline V lookup: CDR1 SGHAT, CDR2 FQNNGV. This CDR3 region has 15 residues. The CDR3 bases are TGTGCCAGCAGCTTTACCTTAGCGGCACCTTACGAGCAGTACTTC. This encodes CASSFTLAAPYEQYF.

This clonotype was counted only a few times. V is TRBV11-2 and J is TRBJ2-7; TRBD1 matches 8 bases. Losses at the gene ends were 1 base for V and 3 bases for J; bases not matched to a gene: 17. Germline values: CDR1 SGHAT, CDR2 FQNNGV. This CDR3 is built from 19 residues. CDR3 residues: CASSLGGQDYLLSYYEQYF. The CDR3 DNA follows: TGTGCCAGCAGCTTAGGGGGACAGGATTACCTCCTTTCCTACTACGAGCAGTACTTC.

This clonotype was recorded a few times. The rearrangement links TRBV7-9 to TRBJ1-3, with no clear D. This CDR3 is 16 amino acids long. The germline V gene encodes CDR1 SEHNR and CDR2 FQNEAQ (reference sequence). Trimming stripped 7 bases from V and 4 bases from J, with 20 bases between. The CDR3 region has the DNA TGTGCCAGCACTACGACGGAGTCGGAGTGGGGAAACACCATATATTTT. Protein product: CASTTTESEWGNTIYF. Full variable domain (outside the CDR3, taken from reference TRBV7-9 and TRBJ1-3): DTGVSQNPRHKITKRGQNVTFRCDPISEHNRLYWYRQTLGQGPEFLTYFQNEAQLEKSRLLSDRFSAERPKGSFSTLEIQRTEQGDSAMYLCASTTTESEWGNTIYFGEGSWLTVV.

About this clonotype: A much larger clone lies one base from this, so it may be a read error. The CDR3 nucleotides read TGTGCCAGTATGGGGGGGTCTGCGCTTTACGAGCAGTACTTC. Amino acids: CASMGGSALYEQYF. The chain links TRBV7-2 to TRBJ2-7; TRBD2 matches 7 bases. Germline lookup yields CDR1 SGHTA and CDR2 FQGNSA. The CDR3 sequence is 14 residues long. V trimming: 9 bases; J trimming: 4 bases; junction bases outside the gene matches: 12.

This clonotype was observed a few times. V is TRBV7-8 and J is TRBJ1-5, with TRBD1 matching 8 bases. Germline CDR1 is SGHVS and CDR2 is FQNEAQ. The CDR3 sequence is 16 residues long. V was pared by 1 base and J by 1 base, with 3 bases of the junction left unmatched. The CDR3 nucleotides are TGTGCCAGCAGCTTAGGAGACAGGGGAAGCAATCAGCCCCAGCATTTT. Residues: CASSLGDRGSNQPQHF.

This clonotype came up many times. This sequence joins TRBV28 and TRBJ2-7; 9 bases line up with TRBD1. Germline lookup yields CDR1 MDHEN and CDR2 SYDVKM. This CDR3 comprises 13 residues. Unmatched junction bases numbered 8, after V lost 7 bases and J lost 7 bases. CDR3: CASNTQGAGEQYF. The CDR3 DNA reads as TGTGCCAGCAATACACAGGGGGCAGGGGAGCAGTACTTC. Complete variable domain (other parts from reference TRBV28 and TRBJ2-7): DVKVTQSSRYLVKRTGEKVFLECVQDMDHENMFWYRQDPGLGLRLIYFSYDVKMKEKGDIPEGYSVSREKKERFSLILESASTNQTSMYLCASNTQGAGEQYFGPGTRLTVT.

This clonotype was counted a few times. Mismatch with germline at one junction end may stem from a read error. V usage is TRBV28 and J usage is TRBJ2-1, with D tentatively TRBD2 (6 bases). Germline loops: CDR1 MDHEN, CDR2 SYDVKM. The CDR3 loop spans 14 amino acids. CDR3 bases: TGTGCCAGCAGTTTCTGGGACTCCCACAATGAGCAGTTCTTC. It is translated as CASSFWDSHNEQFF. The full variable domain, its missing parts supplied by reference TRBV28 and TRBJ2-1, is DVKVTQSSRYLVKRTGEKVFLECVQDMDHENMFWYRQDPGLGLRLIYFSYDVKMKEKGDIPEGYSVSREKKERFSLILESASTNQTSMYLCASSFWDSHNEQFFGPGTRLTVL.

At least ten counts were recorded for this clonotype. This chain uses TRBV6-1 with TRBJ2-5; no firm D call. The V and J ends lost 2 bases and 3 bases respectively, with 7 bases between them. Germline CDR1 is MNHNS and CDR2 is SASEGT. The CDR3 is made up of 13 amino acids. The CDR3 bases are TGTGCCAGCAGTGAACCAGTTAAAGAGACCCAGTACTTC. Translating it yields CASSEPVKETQYF.

Points on this clonotype: The junction departs from germline at one end; a sequencing error may be responsible. The V and J genes are TRBV5-1 and TRBJ1-6, with 9 bases that match TRBD1. The CDR3 contains 17 residues. Per germline, CDR1 SGHRS and CDR2 YFSETQ. CDR3 loop: CASSFWWTGAMNSSLHF. The CDR3 bases are TGCGCCAGCAGCTTCTGGTGGACAGGGGCGATGAATTCATCCCTCCACTTT.

In its sample, this clonotype was seen a few times. This chain connects TRBV7-9 to TRBJ2-4; 7 nucleotides align to TRBD1. Germline values: CDR1 SEHNR, CDR2 FQNEAQ (reference sequence). V lost 7 bases and J lost 3; bases outside the gene matches: 6. This CDR3 contains 14 residues. The CDR3 DNA reads as TGTGCCAGCACGACGGCAGGGGGCAAAAACATTCAGTACTTC. The encoded protein is CASTTAGGKNIQYF.

This clonotype has a count of ten or more. This chain joins TRBV6-5 and TRBJ1-1; D not resolved. Germline CDR1 MNHEY, CDR2 SVGAGI. The V and J ends lost 0 bases and 1 base respectively, with 15 bases between them. CDR3 size: 17 residues. The CDR3 bases are TGTGCCAGCAGTTACTCGAAGGCCTCCCCAGCGAACACTGAAGCTTTCTTT. This gives the protein CASSYSKASPANTEAFF.

This clonotype was recorded at least ten times. The V and J genes are TRBV10-3 and TRBJ1-2; TRBD1 matches 9 bases. The CDR3 is 14 amino acids. V lost 6 bases to trimming and J lost 7 bases; unmatched junction nucleotides: 9. In germline, CDR1 is ENHRY, CDR2 SYGVKD. This chain's CDR3 is CAIRQGQGLGGYTF. In DNA, the CDR3 is TGTGCCATCAGGCAGGGACAGGGCCTGGGTGGCTACACCTTC.

This clonotype was seen more than once but under ten times. V is TRBV20-1 and J is TRBJ2-7, with D perhaps TRBD1 or TRBD2 (5 bases each). CDR3 size: 12 residues. Germline lookup yields CDR1 DFQATT and CDR2 SNEGSKA (reference sequence). The germline V and J ends were trimmed by 6 bases and 7 bases, with 16 bases remaining between them. The CDR3 is CSAGRDGYEQYF. The CDR3, as DNA: TGCAGTGCGGGACGAGATGGTTATGAGCAGTACTTC.

The J gene is TRBJ2-2, the V gene TRBV7-9; D might be TRBD1 (6 bases). The germline V gene encodes CDR1 SEHNR and CDR2 FQNEAQ (reference sequence). This CDR3 is built from 13 residues. V was clipped by 2 bases and J by 7 bases, with 8 bases between them. CDR3 residues: CASSLRTDGELFF. In DNA form, the CDR3 reads TGTGCCAGCAGCTTACGGACAGACGGGGAGCTGTTTTTT.

The chain links TRBV3-1 to TRBJ1-2; D is ambiguous. This CDR3 is built from 17 residues. Per germline, CDR1 LGHDT and CDR2 YNNKEL (reference sequence). V shed 1 base and J shed 0 bases, with 15 bases lying between them. The CDR3 nucleotides read TGTGCCAGCAGCCAAGGCGCAGTCATATCATCTAACTATGGCTACACCTTC. Its translation: CASSQGAVISSNYGYTF. The full variable domain, rest sourced from reference TRBV3-1 and TRBJ1-2, is DTAVSQTPKYLVTQMGNDKSIKCEQNLGHDTMYWYKQDSKKFLKIMFSYNNKELIINETVPNRFSPKSPDKAHLNLHINSLELGDSAVYFCASSQGAVISSNYGYTFGSGTRLTVV.

This clonotype was recorded many times. The chain carries TRBV11-2 and TRBJ2-2, with 8 nucleotides matching TRBD1. Losses at the gene ends were 5 bases for V and 5 bases for J; bases not matched to a gene: 10. CDR3 length: 16 amino acids. CDR1 is SGHAT, CDR2 FQNNGV, per germline. The CDR3, as DNA: TGTGCCAGCAGCACCTGGACAGGGAGATCAACCGGGGAGCTGTTTTTT. Its protein product is CASSTWTGRSTGELFF.

This clonotype was counted between two and nine times. The chain combines TRBV29-1 with TRBJ2-7, with 7 positions matching TRBD1. With V trimmed by 7 bases and J by 7 bases, 10 bases remained unmatched. The germline gives CDR1 SQVTM, CDR2 ANQGSEA. The CDR3 has 12 amino acids. The chain's CDR3 is CSGEDRVGEQYF. Written as DNA, the CDR3 is TGCAGCGGGGAAGACAGGGTGGGGGAGCAGTACTTC.

This clonotype has ten or more counts. The chain employs TRBV2 and TRBJ1-6; 7 nucleotides align to TRBD1. The closer fit of TRBJ1-1 to the DNA end suggests the J call may be wrong. The CDR3 runs to 12 residues. CDR1 is SNHLY, CDR2 FYNNEI, per germline. Here the CDR3 reads CASSAGTAEAFF. The CDR3 DNA is TGTGCCAGCAGCGCCGGGACAGCCGAAGCTTTCTTT.

CDR3 nucleotides: TGTGCCACCAGGACAGGGGACTCCCTCCAGAGGGGCTACACCTTC. Its protein product is CATRTGDSLQRGYTF. This chain connects TRBV10-3 to TRBJ1-2; TRBD1 aligns across 9 bases. Germline V lookup: CDR1 ENHRY, CDR2 SYGVKD. This CDR3 has 15 amino acids. Trimming at V came to 10 bases and at J to 8 bases, leaving 17 bases not matched to a gene.

This clonotype was counted a few times. CDR3 nucleotide sequence: TGTGCCAGCACCCCAGGGGGAAATGAGCAGTTCTTC. It translates to CASTPGGNEQFF. J is TRBJ2-1 and V is TRBV12-3 or TRBV12-4, with 7 bases lining up with TRBD1. Trimming took 7 bases from V and 7 from J; bases not matched to a gene: 4. The CDR3 totals 12 residues.

This clonotype was detected many times. The rearrangement uses TRBV27 and TRBJ1-5, with no clear D. The germline V gene has CDR1 MNHEY and CDR2 SMNVEV (reference sequence). The CDR3 totals 14 residues. V lost 6 bases to trimming and J lost 1 base, with 10 bases between them. CDR3 residues: CASRAYLSNQPQHF. The DNA of the CDR3 is TGTGCCAGCAGGGCTTACCTAAGCAATCAGCCCCAGCATTTT.

J is TRBJ2-5 and V is TRBV5-4; D ambiguous. Germline V gives CDR1 SGHNT, CDR2 YYREEE (reference sequence). CDR3 length: 14 amino acids. Trimming removed 4 bases at V and 4 bases at J, with 14 bases between. For the CDR3, the DNA is TGTGCCAGCAGCCCGGCCGGGCGCTCAGAGACCCAGTACTTC. This gives the protein CASSPAGRSETQYF.

This clonotype was picked up a small number of times. This chain uses TRBV3-1 with TRBJ1-1; the D is unclear. V was pared by 1 base and J by 0 bases, with 6 bases between. The CDR3 length is 14 residues. Germline V gene lookup returns CDR1 LGHDT and CDR2 YNNKEL (reference sequence). CDR3 DNA sequence: TGTGCCAGCAGCCAAGTGATGCTGAACACTGAAGCTTTCTTT. It encodes CASSQVMLNTEAFF.